This TCR beta chain was identified during a study of technical replicates of blood from a few donors. TCRdb's table, derived via immunoSEQ multiplex PCR, lists solely in-frame clones and lacks some. Among approximately 65,000 clones listed, approximately 86% were seen once. V lost 0 bases to trimming and J lost 6 bases; unmatched junction nucleotides: 6. CDR1 is SGHNT, CDR2 YYREEE, per germline (reference sequence). CDR3 length: 15 residues. The specimen sequenced was PBMCs. The rearrangement joins TRBV5-4 to TRBJ2-3, with TRBD2 matching 8 bases. This clonotype originated in a human donor in good health. Some clones in this sample may be carry-over from other donors' samples. CDR3 loop: CASSLVPGGPDTQYF. The CDR3 nucleotides read TGTGCCAGCAGCTTGGTCCCGGGAGGGCCGGATACGCAGTATTTT.